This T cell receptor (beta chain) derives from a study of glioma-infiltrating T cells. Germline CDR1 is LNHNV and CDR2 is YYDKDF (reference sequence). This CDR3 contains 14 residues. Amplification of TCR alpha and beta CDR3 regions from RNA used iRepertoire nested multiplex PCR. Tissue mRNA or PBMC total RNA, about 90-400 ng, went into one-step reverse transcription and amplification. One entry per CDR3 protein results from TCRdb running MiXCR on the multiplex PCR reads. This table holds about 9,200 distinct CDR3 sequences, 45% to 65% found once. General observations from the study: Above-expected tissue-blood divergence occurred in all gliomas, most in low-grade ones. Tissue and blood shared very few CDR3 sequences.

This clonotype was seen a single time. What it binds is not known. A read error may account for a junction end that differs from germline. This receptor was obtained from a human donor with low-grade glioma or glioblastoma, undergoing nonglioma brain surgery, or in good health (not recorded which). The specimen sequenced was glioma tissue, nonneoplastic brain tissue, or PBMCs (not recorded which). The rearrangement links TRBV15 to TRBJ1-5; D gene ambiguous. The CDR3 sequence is CATSRDGSNQPQHF. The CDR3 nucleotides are TGTGCCACCAGCAGGGATGGCAGCAATCAACCCCAGCATTTT.